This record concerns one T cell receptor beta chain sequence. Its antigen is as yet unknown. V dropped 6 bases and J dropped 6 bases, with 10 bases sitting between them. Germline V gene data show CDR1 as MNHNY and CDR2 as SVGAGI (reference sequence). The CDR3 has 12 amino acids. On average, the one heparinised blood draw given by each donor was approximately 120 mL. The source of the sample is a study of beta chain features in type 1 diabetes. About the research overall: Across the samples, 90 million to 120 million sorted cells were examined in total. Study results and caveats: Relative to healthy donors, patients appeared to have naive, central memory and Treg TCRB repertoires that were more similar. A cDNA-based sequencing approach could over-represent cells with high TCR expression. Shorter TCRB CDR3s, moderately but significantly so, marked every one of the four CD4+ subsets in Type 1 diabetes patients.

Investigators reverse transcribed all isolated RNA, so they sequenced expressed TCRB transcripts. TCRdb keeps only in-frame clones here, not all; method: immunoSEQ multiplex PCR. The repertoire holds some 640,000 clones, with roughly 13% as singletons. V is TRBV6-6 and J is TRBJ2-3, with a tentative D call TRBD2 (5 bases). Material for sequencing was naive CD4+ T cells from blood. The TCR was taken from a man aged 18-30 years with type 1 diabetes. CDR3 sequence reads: CASRISSDTQYF. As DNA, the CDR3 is TGTGCCAGCAGGATCTCTAGCGATACGCAGTATTTT.